These 10 T cell receptor beta chains share one sample of origin, sequenced in a study of shared clonotypes between healthy human individuals (TCRdb year 2020). Libraries were built with the immunoSEQ multiplex PCR assay. Not all clones reach the TCRdb copy of this immuneACCESS table, which keeps in-frame sequences only. Checked studies attribute under half of the gap to unresolved V genes and leave the rest unexplained. Across this sample there are hundreds of thousands of clones, with 79% seen only once. Together, the top ten hold around 14% of the sample. Sequenced: PBMCs. The receptors stem from a woman aged 40-49 years in good health. Some clones in this sample may be carry-over from other donors' samples.

The chain has TRBV7-8 and TRBJ2-7, with D perhaps assigned TRBD1 or TRBD2 (5 bases each). The germline gives CDR1 SGHVS, CDR2 FQNEAQ. Trimming took off 1 base at V and 7 bases at J, with 14 bases between the two ends. The CDR3 extends over 14 amino acids. Written as DNA, the CDR3 is TGTGCCAGCAGCTTAGTCGGGGCAGGCCGAGAGCAGTACTTC. This encodes CASSLVGAGREQYF.

The V call is TRBV7-2, the J call TRBJ1-1; 8 bases are a match to TRBD1. The V segment lost 4 bases and the J segment 2 bases; nucleotides outside the gene matches: 3. CDR3 length: 14 amino acids. CDR1 is SGHTA and CDR2 is FQGNSA in the germline V gene. The CDR3 DNA is TGTGCCAGCAGCTCGGACAGGGAAAACACTGAAGCTTTCTTT. Translated: CASSSDRENTEAFF.

The V gene is TRBV19, the J gene TRBJ1-4, with D possibly TRBD1 on 5 matching bases. This CDR3 spans 11 amino acids. V lost 5 bases, J lost 11 bases, and 9 bases lay in between. Germline V CDR1 and CDR2: LNHDA, SQIVND (reference sequence). CDR3 residues: CASSSRDKLFF. The CDR3 coding sequence is TGTGCCAGTAGTTCCCGGGACAAACTGTTTTTT.

This clone was observed once. The chain employs TRBV5-6 and TRBJ1-3; D is possibly TRBD1 (5 bases). This CDR3 is built from 17 residues. V shed 2 bases and J shed 0 bases, with 15 bases lying between them. The germline V gene has CDR1 SGHDT and CDR2 YYEEEE. CDR3 coding DNA: TGTGCCAGCAGCTTCGGAGGACACCTGGACTCTGGAAACACCATATATTTT. It encodes CASSFGGHLDSGNTIYF.

CDR3 residues: CASRGQVYTGELFF. Written as DNA, the CDR3 is TGTGCCAGCCGGGGACAGGTGTACACCGGGGAGCTGTTTTTT. The chain uses TRBV28 and TRBJ2-2, with 8 positions matching TRBD1. This CDR3 spans 14 amino acids. The J segment lost 3 bases and the V segment lost 8 bases, leaving 5 bases of the junction unmatched. From germline, CDR1 is MDHEN and CDR2 SYDVKM.

Note on this clone: This clone may be a read error of a much larger clone one base away. V gene TRBV5-8 combines with J gene TRBJ2-1; D is undetermined. Germline CDR1 is SGHTS and CDR2 is YDEGEE. CDR3 length: 10 amino acids. V lost 10 bases and J 5 bases, leaving 7 bases between the germline ends. The CDR3 loop reads CAGNNNEQFF. The CDR3 coding sequence is TGTGCCGGCAACAACAATGAGCAGTTCTTC.

This rearrangement joins TRBV29-1 to TRBJ1-1; D may be TRBD1 (5 bases). V lost 4 bases and J lost 0, with 15 bases in between. The CDR3 is 15 amino acids. Germline V gene lookup returns CDR1 SQVTM and CDR2 ANQGSEA. In DNA, the CDR3 is TGCAGCGTTGTCGGGTGGGGCCGGATGAACACTGAAGCTTTCTTT. Translating it yields CSVVGWGRMNTEAFF.

In DNA, the CDR3 is TGTGCCAGCAGCCCGGACAGGGATGAAAAACTGTTTTTT. This translates into CASSPDRDEKLFF. The J gene is TRBJ1-4, the V gene TRBV2, with TRBD1 matching 8 bases. The length of the CDR3 is 13 residues. Trimming cost V 6 bases and J 6 bases; bases outside gene matches: 3. Per the germline V gene, CDR1 is SNHLY and CDR2 is FYNNEI.

This chain uses TRBV29-1 with TRBJ2-5; 11 nucleotides line up with TRBD2. Germline CDR1 is SQVTM and CDR2 is ANQGSEA. This CDR3 spans 17 amino acids. Trimming at V came to 7 bases and at J to 5 bases, leaving 18 bases not matched to a gene. The CDR3 DNA is TGCAGCGCAACCCGGGGGGTCTTAGCGGGAGGGCGGGAGACCCAGTACTTC. The encoded protein is CSATRGVLAGGRETQYF. The complete variable domain, with remaining parts taken from reference TRBV29-1 and TRBJ2-5, reads SAVISQKPSRDICQRGTSLTIQCQVDSQVTMMFWYRQQPGQSLTLIATANQGSEATYESGFVIDKFPISRPNLTFSTLTVSNMSPEDSSIYLCSATRGVLAGGRETQYFGPGTRLLVL.

The rearrangement links TRBV15 to TRBJ1-3; 11 bases line up with TRBD1. Germline assignment: CDR1 LNHNV and CDR2 YYDKDF (reference sequence). The junction had 10 bases not matched to a gene; V was cut back by 4 bases and J by 5 bases. The CDR3 is 17 amino acids. The DNA of the CDR3 is TGTGCCACCAGCACCCGCTTTGGGACAGGGGGGCGAAACACCATATATTTT. Residues: CATSTRFGTGGRNTIYF. Filled out from reference TRBV15 and TRBJ1-3, the complete variable domain reads DAMVIQNPRYQVTQFGKPVTLSCSQTLNHNVMYWYQQKSSQAPKLLFHYYDKDFNNEADTPDNFQSRRPNTSFCFLDIRSPGLGDTAMYLCATSTRFGTGGRNTIYFGEGSWLTVV.